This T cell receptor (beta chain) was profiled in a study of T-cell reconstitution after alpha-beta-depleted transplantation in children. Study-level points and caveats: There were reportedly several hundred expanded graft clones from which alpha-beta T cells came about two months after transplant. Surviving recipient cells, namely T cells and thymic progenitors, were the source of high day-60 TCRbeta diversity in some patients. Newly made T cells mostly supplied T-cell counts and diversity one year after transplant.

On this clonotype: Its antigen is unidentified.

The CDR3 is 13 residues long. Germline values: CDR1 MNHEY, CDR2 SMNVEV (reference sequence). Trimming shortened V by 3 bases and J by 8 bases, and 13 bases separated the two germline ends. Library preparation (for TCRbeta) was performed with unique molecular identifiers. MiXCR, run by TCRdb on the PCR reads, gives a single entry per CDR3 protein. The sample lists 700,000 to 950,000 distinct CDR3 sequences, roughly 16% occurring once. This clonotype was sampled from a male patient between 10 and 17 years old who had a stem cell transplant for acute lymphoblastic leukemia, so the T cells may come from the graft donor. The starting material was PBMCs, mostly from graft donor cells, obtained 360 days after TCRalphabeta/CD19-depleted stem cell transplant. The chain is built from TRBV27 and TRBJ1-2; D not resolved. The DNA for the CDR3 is TGTGCCAGCAGTTTTGGACTTGGTGGGGGCTACACCTTC. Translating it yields CASSFGLGGGYTF.